These T cell receptor beta chains were read from a single sample in a study of shared T cell receptors in the human thymus. The method was immunoSEQ multiplex PCR; TCRdb's version includes in-frame clones alone and lacks a portion of them. The sample shows hundreds of thousands of clones, approximately 87% of them seen only once. These data were also reused for a study on human thymus T cells.

The specimen sequenced was thymocytes. The receptors stem from a boy under three years old with a congenital heart defect. Both conserved end residues are part of each CDR3. D genes are given only for firm matches. Rows may omit the clone size; those that give it use once, few, many or a size class.

CDR3aa	CDR3nt	j_gene	v_gene	d_gene	len	abundance
CASSFPRGTGGERAEGWNTEAFF	TGTGCCAGCAGTTTCCCCAGGGGGACAGGGGGCGAGCGTGCCGAAGGTTGGAACACTGAAGCTTTCTTT	TRBJ1-1	TRBV28	TRBD1	23	NA
CASSRQGDQPQHF	TGTGCCAGCAGCCGACAGGGTGATCAGCCCCAGCATTTT	TRBJ1-5	TRBV2	TRBD1	13	NA
CASSLETFQETQYF	TGCGCCAGCAGCTTAGAGACTTTTCAAGAGACCCAGTACTTC	TRBJ2-5	TRBV5-1	NA	14	NA
CASSQGSRFYEQYF	TGTGCCAGCAGTCAGGGGTCTAGATTCTACGAGCAGTACTTC	TRBJ2-7	TRBV9	NA	14	once
CASSKSSRVSGYEQYF	TGTGCCAGCAGCAAGTCTTCTAGGGTCTCGGGGTACGAGCAGTACTTC	TRBJ2-7	TRBV13	NA	16	NA
CASSLHAGGSGNTIYF	TGTGCCAGTAGTCTCCACGCAGGGGGCTCTGGAAACACCATATATTTT	TRBJ1-3	TRBV19	TRBD1	16	NA
CASSIPRQGKAKNIQYF	TGTGCCAGTAGTATCCCTCGACAAGGAAAAGCCAAAAACATTCAGTACTTC	TRBJ2-4	TRBV19	NA	17	NA
CAWSVVSRGITYGYTF	TGTGCCTGGAGTGTAGTCTCCCGCGGCATTACCTATGGCTACACCTTC	TRBJ1-2	TRBV30	NA	16	NA
CASSPPTGRSETQYF	TGTGCCAGCTCACCACCGACGGGTAGATCAGAGACCCAGTACTTC	TRBJ2-5	TRBV18	NA	15	NA
CSVVEDQPYEQYF	TGCAGCGTTGTCGAGGATCAGCCCTACGAGCAGTACTTC	TRBJ2-7	TRBV29-1	NA	13	NA